The text below deals with one T cell receptor (beta chain). Its cognate antigen is unknown. This entry comes from a study of cytomegalovirus exposure and HLA in healthy donors. Trimming cost V 4 bases and J 2 bases; bases outside gene matches: 8. The CDR3 runs 16 residues. The germline V gene encodes CDR1 MDHEN and CDR2 SYDVKM. Whole-study results and caveats: Researchers reported that three CMV-associated chains were confirmed in vitro as CMV antigen-specific. Among TCR beta chains of equal frequency, HLA-associated ones were more clonally expanded in a later analysis. Common viral pathogens seemed, in a later analysis, to connect with several of the most significant clusters. Altogether, some 160 TCR beta chains were recorded as cytomegalovirus-associated.

Primers: 60 Vbeta forward and 13 Jbeta reverse. Generated by immunoSEQ multiplex PCR, the TCRdb table keeps only in-frame clones and is missing some. The data show some 210,000 clones, approximately 80% seen once. The source material was PBMCs. This clonotype was obtained from a male donor in good health and CMV-seronegative. J is TRBJ1-1 and V is TRBV28; 9 nucleotides line up with TRBD1. The CDR3 here is CASSSPPGQGNTEAFF. The CDR3 DNA sequence: TGTGCCAGCAGTTCGCCTCCGGGACAGGGAAACACTGAAGCTTTCTTT. Full variable domain (remainder filled in from reference TRBV28 and TRBJ1-1): DVKVTQSSRYLVKRTGEKVFLECVQDMDHENMFWYRQDPGLGLRLIYFSYDVKMKEKGDIPEGYSVSREKKERFSLILESASTNQTSMYLCASSSPPGQGNTEAFFGQGTRLTVV.